This TCR beta chain comes out of a study of T cells in Graves' hyperthyroidism and ophthalmopathy. Notes on the study in general: Among clonotypes expanded in thyroid above 0.001, most were also found in blood.

Diagnosis relied on clinical symptoms, serum thyroxine and TRAb, thyroid ultrasound and orbital computed tomography. The CDR3 length is 16 residues. Looked up from germline, CDR1 is LGHNT and CDR2 is FRNRAP. The V and J ends lost 5 bases and 2 bases, in that order; junction bases with no gene match: 7. This clonotype has a count of ten or more. Its antigen is unknown. RNA transcripts gave rise to amplified TCR beta CDR3 regions. An initial round of RT-PCR targeting the TCR CDR3 relied on the HTBI primer set. MiXCR was run by TCRdb on the multiplex PCR reads, yielding one entry per CDR3 protein. The table lists fewer than 600,000 distinct CDR3 sequences, about 14% of them singletons.

This receptor was identified in a middle-aged woman with Graves' hyperthyroidism. Sequencing used blood. The chain recombines TRBV12-5 with TRBJ2-1; 9 bases fit TRBD2. In DNA, the CDR3 is TGTGCTAGTGGTCTCGTAGCGGGAGACCCCTACAATGAGCAGTTCTTC. It codes for CASGLVAGDPYNEQFF.